This T cell receptor (beta chain) comes out of a study of Ad26.COV2.S vaccination and SARS-CoV-2 variants. Germline V gives CDR1 GTSNPN, CDR2 SVGIG (reference sequence). The CDR3 is 13 residues long. Trimming took off 8 bases at V and 0 bases at J, with 11 bases between the two ends. Stated treatment: about 20 received Ad26.COV2.S at low or high dose, single or two shots; 5 received placebo; per-sample allocation not given. Sampling was done on day 63 after the first vaccine or placebo injection. The data were produced by immunoSEQ multiplex PCR, yet TCRdb's version contains in-frame clones alone and is incomplete. The table shows 300,000 to 400,000 clones, with 87% occurring only once.

The rearrangement joins TRBV30 to TRBJ2-4; D is unresolved. Sequencing was performed on peripheral blood, taken in a trial of Ad26.COV2.S vaccine versus placebo. The sequence was collected from a person aged 18-65 years who received the Ad26.COV2.S COVID-19 vaccine or a placebo. CDR3 sequence reads: CAHRRLAKNIQYF. Here the CDR3 DNA reads TGTGCCCACCGCCGGCTAGCCAAAAACATTCAGTACTTC.